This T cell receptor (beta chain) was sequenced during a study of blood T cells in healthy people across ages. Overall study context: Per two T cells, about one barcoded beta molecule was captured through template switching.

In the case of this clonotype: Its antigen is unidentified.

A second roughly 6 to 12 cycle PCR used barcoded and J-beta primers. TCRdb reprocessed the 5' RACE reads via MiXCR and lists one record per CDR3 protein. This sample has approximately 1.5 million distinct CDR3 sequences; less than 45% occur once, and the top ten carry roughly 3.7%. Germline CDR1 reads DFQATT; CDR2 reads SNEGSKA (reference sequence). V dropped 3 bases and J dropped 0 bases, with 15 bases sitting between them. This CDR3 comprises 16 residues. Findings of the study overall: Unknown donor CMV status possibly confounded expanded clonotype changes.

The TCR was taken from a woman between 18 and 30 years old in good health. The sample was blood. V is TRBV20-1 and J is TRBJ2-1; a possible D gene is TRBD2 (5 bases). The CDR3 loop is CSARVRGGSSYNEQFF. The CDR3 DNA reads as TGCAGTGCTAGGGTACGCGGTGGGAGCTCCTACAATGAGCAGTTCTTC.